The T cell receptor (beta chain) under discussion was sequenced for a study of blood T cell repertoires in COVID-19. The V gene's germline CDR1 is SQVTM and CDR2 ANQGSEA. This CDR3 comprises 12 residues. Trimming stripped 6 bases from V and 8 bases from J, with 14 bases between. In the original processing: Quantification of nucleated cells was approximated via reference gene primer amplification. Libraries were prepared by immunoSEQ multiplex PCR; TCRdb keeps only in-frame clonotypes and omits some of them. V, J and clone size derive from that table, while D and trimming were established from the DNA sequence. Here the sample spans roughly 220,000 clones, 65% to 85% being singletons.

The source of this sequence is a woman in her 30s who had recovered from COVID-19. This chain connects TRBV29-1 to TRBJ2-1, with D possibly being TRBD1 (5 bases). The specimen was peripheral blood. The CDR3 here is CSVARDFDEQFF. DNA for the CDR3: TGCAGCGTCGCCAGGGATTTCGATGAGCAGTTCTTC.